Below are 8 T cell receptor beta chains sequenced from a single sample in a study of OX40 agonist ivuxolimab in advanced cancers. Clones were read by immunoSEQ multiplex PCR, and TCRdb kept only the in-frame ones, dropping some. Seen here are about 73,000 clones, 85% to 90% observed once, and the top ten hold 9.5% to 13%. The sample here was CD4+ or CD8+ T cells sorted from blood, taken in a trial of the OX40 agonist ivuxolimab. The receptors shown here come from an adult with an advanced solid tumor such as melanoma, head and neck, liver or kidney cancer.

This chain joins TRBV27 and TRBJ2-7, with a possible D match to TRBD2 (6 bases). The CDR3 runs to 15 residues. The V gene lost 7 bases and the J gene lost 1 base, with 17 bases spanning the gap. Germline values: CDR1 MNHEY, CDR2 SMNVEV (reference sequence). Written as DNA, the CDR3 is TGTGCCAGCAATCTCGCCGGGGGAACTTCCTACGAGCAGTACTTC. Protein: CASNLAGGTSYEQYF.

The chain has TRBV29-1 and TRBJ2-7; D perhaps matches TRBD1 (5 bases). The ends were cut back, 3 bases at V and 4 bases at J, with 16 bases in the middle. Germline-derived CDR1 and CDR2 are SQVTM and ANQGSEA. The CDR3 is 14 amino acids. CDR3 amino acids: CSVDQGTGSYEQYF. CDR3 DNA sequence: TGCAGCGTTGACCAGGGCACTGGTTCATACGAGCAGTACTTC.

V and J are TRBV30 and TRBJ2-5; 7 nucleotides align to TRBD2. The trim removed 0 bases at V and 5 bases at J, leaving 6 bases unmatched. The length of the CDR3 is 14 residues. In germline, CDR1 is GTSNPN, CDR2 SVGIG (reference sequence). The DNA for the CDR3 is TGTGCCTGGAGTGTATTCCCCGGGGGGGAGACCCAGTACTTC. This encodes CAWSVFPGGETQYF.

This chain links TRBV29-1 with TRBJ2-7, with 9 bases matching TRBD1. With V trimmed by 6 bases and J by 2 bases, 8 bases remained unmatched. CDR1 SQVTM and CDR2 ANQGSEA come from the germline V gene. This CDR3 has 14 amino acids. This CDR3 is CSVRQGEVPYEQYF. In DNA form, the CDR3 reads TGCAGCGTGCGACAGGGGGAAGTTCCCTACGAGCAGTACTTC.

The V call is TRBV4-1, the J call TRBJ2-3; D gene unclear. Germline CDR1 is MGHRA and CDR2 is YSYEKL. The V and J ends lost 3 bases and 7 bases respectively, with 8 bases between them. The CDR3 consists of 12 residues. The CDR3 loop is CASSQTTNTQYF. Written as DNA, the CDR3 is TGCGCCAGCAGCCAGACGACAAATACGCAGTATTTT.

CDR3 nucleotide sequence: TGTGCCAGCAGGAGTAGCGGGTACGATCACGAGCAGTACTTC. Encoded protein: CASRSSGYDHEQYF. The rearrangement uses TRBV28 and TRBJ2-7, with TRBD2 matching over 7 bases. Unmatched junction bases numbered 10, after V lost 6 bases and J lost 5 bases. Germline assignment: CDR1 MDHEN and CDR2 SYDVKM. The CDR3 sequence is 14 residues long.

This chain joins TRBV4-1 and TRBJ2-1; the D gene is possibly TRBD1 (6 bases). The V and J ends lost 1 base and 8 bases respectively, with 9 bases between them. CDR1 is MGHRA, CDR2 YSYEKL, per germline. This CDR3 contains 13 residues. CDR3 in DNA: TGCGCCAGCAGCCAAGCAGGGGTAGATGAGCAGTTCTTC. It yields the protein CASSQAGVDEQFF.

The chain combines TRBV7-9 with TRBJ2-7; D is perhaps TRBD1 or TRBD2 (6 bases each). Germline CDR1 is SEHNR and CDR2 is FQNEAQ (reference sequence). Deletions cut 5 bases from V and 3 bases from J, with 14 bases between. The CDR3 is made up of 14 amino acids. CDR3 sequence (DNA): TGTGCCAGCAGCGACCACGGGGGCAGCTACGAGCAGTACTTC. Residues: CASSDHGGSYEQYF.